The TCR beta chain under discussion was sequenced for a study of blood T cell repertoires in COVID-19. Study summary: COVID-19 samples, acute and convalescent, were from the United States, Italy and Spain. In each case, the material was cDNA or gDNA derived from T cells, B-cell-depleted T cells, or PBMCs.

Original processing methods: Amplified reference gene primers provided the basis for estimating nucleated cell counts. Assay: immunoSEQ multiplex PCR; the TCRdb copy retains only in-frame clones and omits some. Clonal size and the V and J genes are those of that table, whereas D and trimming came from the DNA. The sample records 150,000 to 180,000 clones, roughly nine tenths being singletons. CDR1 is DFQATT and CDR2 is SNEGSKA in the germline V gene (reference sequence). The CDR3 length is 10 residues. The V and J ends lost 5 bases and 9 bases respectively, with 8 bases between them. The chain employs TRBV20-1 and TRBJ1-5, with D possibly TRBD1 on 5 matching bases. Sequenced material: peripheral blood. This receptor was identified in a man between 45 and 60 years old with acute or convalescent COVID-19. CDR3 amino acids: CSALGRPQHF. The CDR3 DNA reads as TGCAGTGCTTTGGGGCGGCCCCAGCATTTT.